The 24 T cell receptor beta chains in this list originate from one sample, sequenced in a study of T cells after posttransplantation cyclophosphamide. Treatment was busulfan-fludarabine conditioning, a marrow graft, and cyclophosphamide on days +3 and +4. The assay was immunoSEQ multiplex PCR, and TCRdb's table has in-frame clones only and misses some. Listed here are 9,500 to 12,000 clones without any singletons, the top ten holding more than 25%. Sequenced here: PBMCs, sampled after allogeneic stem cell transplant with posttransplant cyclophosphamide. Receptors were obtained from a female patient between 40 and 50 years old who received an allogeneic stem cell transplant from a related donor, was CMV-positive, and had no GVHD. Some of these T cells may belong to the graft donor.

This clone was found many times. V gene TRBV6-2 or TRBV6-3 combines with J gene TRBJ1-1; the D is unclear. CDR1 and CDR2 from the germline V gene are MNHEY and SVGEGT. The CDR3 totals 12 residues. Deletions cut 3 bases from V and 6 bases from J, with 8 bases between. CDR3 DNA: TGTGCCAGCAGTTATTCCGTCGCTGAAGCTTTCTTT. This encodes CASSYSVAEAFF.

This clone was counted between two and nine times. The rearrangement uses TRBV5-1 and TRBJ2-7, with D perhaps given as TRBD1 or TRBD2 (5 bases each). The CDR3 contains 16 residues. From germline, CDR1 is SGHRS and CDR2 YFSETQ. V was trimmed by 4 bases and J by 2 bases, leaving 19 bases between them. The CDR3 region has the DNA TGCGCCAGCAGCCCCTCTGAGGGGCGAATCGCCTACGAGCAGTACTTC. It is translated as CASSPSEGRIAYEQYF.

This clone was seen at least ten times. CDR3 loop: CASSFDPGQGAYEQYF. CDR3 in DNA: TGTGCCAGCAGCTTCGATCCGGGACAGGGGGCCTACGAGCAGTACTTC. The chain recombines TRBV7-9 with TRBJ2-7, with 11 bases that match TRBD1. The junction had 6 bases not matched to a gene; V was cut back by 3 bases and J by 2 bases. Germline V lookup: CDR1 SEHNR, CDR2 FQNEAQ (reference sequence). This CDR3 contains 16 residues.

In this sample, this clone turned up many times. The rearrangement joins TRBV6-1 to TRBJ1-2; 9 bases agree with TRBD1. In germline, CDR1 is MNHNS, CDR2 SASEGT. The CDR3 contains 16 residues. V gave up 4 bases and J gave up 10 bases; unmatched junction bases: 16. The CDR3 reads CASSGYSSGQGVVYTF. The CDR3 bases are TGTGCCAGCAGTGGATACTCGTCGGGACAGGGCGTAGTCTACACCTTC.

This clone was detected ten times or more. The rearrangement uses TRBV2 and TRBJ2-7, with TRBD1 as a possible D gene (6 bases). This CDR3 region has 14 residues. Germline values: CDR1 SNHLY, CDR2 FYNNEI. V was cut by 7 bases and J by 6 bases, with 19 bases left in between. CDR3 in amino acids: CASKGQASIGEQYF. CDR3 DNA: TGTGCCAGCAAGGGACAAGCTTCGATAGGCGAGCAGTACTTC.

This clone was seen repeatedly, ten times or more. The chain links TRBV19 to TRBJ1-2, with a possible D match to TRBD1 (6 bases). Between the trimmed V and J ends, which lost 9 bases and 7 bases, there was a span of 21 bases. Germline V gene lookup returns CDR1 LNHDA and CDR2 SQIVND (reference sequence). The CDR3 sequence is 14 residues long. Written as DNA, the CDR3 is TGTGCCAGGAGGGTTGATAAACAGGGAATTGGCTACACCTTC. Amino acids: CARRVDKQGIGYTF.

At least ten counts were recorded for this clone. The chain combines TRBV6-2 or TRBV6-3 with TRBJ2-7; the D gene is possibly TRBD1 (5 bases). In germline, CDR1 is MNHEY, CDR2 SVGEGT. V was shortened by 2 bases and J by 3 bases, with 14 bases between the two germline ends. CDR3 size: 15 residues. CDR3 amino acids: CASSYQYTGSYEQYF. CDR3 DNA sequence: TGTGCCAGCAGTTACCAATATACAGGCAGCTACGAGCAGTACTTC.

In regard to this clone: The same CDR3 is also encoded by other DNA sequences in this sample. V and J are TRBV9 and TRBJ2-7, with 8 bases that match TRBD1. The CDR3 consists of 15 residues. The V gene's germline CDR1 is SGDLS and CDR2 YYNGEE. V gave up 8 bases and J gave up 4 bases; unmatched junction bases: 14. DNA of the CDR3: TGTGCCAGTTGTTTCAGACAGGGGACGGCATACGAGCAGTACTTC. Translation gives CASCFRQGTAYEQYF.

This clone was seen many times. This chain links TRBV10-3 with TRBJ2-5, with 7 bases fitting TRBD2. This CDR3 is built from 14 residues. J was trimmed by 6 bases and V by 3 bases; bases with no gene match: 7. CDR1 ENHRY and CDR2 SYGVKD come from the germline V gene. CDR3 nucleotide sequence: TGTGCCATCAGTGATCTATCGGGGGGACAGACCCAGTACTTC. Protein sequence: CAISDLSGGQTQYF.

Only a few counts were recorded for this clone. V usage is TRBV7-2 and J usage is TRBJ2-5, with TRBD2 as a possible D gene (6 bases). CDR1 and CDR2 (germline): SGHTA, FQGNSA. The CDR3 contains 15 residues. V lost 3 bases and J 5 bases, leaving 16 bases between the germline ends. The CDR3, as DNA: TGTGCCAGCAGCTTCATTAGCGCCCGGGGGGAGACCCAGTACTTC. Amino acid sequence: CASSFISARGETQYF.

This clone showed up many times. The chain couples TRBV6-5 to TRBJ2-1, with 7 bases identical to TRBD1. The CDR3 spans 15 residues. Germline CDR1 and CDR2: MNHEY and SVGAGI. V shed 2 bases, J shed 3 bases, and the junction held 4 bases outside the gene matches. CDR3 sequence: CASSYLRTGYNEQFF. DNA for the CDR3: TGTGCCAGCAGTTACCTGAGGACAGGCTACAATGAGCAGTTCTTC.

This clone was counted many times. V is TRBV6-2 or TRBV6-3 and J is TRBJ1-2, with D tentatively TRBD1 (5 bases). The CDR3 is 13 amino acids. The germline CDR1 and CDR2 sequences are MNHEY and SVGEGT. V was pared by 7 bases and J by 6 bases, with 15 bases between. The CDR3 nucleotides are TGTGCCAGCAACGTGGGGCGCCGGGATGGCTACACCTTC. It codes for CASNVGRRDGYTF.

This clone was counted at least ten times. V usage is TRBV2 and J usage is TRBJ1-6; 7 nucleotides agree with TRBD1. This CDR3 is 14 amino acids long. The germline V gene has CDR1 SNHLY and CDR2 FYNNEI. The V segment lost 6 bases and the J segment 9 bases; nucleotides outside the gene matches: 8. CDR3 bases: TGTGCCAGCAGCCCCGACAGGGAGACTTCACCCCTCCACTTT. It translates to CASSPDRETSPLHF.

This clone was counted ten times or more. The chain combines TRBV5-6 with TRBJ1-2; TRBD1 matches 8 bases. V trimming: 0 bases; J trimming: 2 bases; junction bases outside the gene matches: 0. Germline V gene sequence: CDR1 SGHDT, CDR2 YYEEEE. This CDR3 is built from 14 residues. CDR3 loop: CASSLGQGNYGYTF. The CDR3 region has the DNA TGTGCCAGCAGCTTGGGACAGGGGAACTATGGCTACACCTTC.

This clone was counted ten times or more. This chain connects TRBV28 to TRBJ1-4; no firm D call. This CDR3 has 13 residues. CDR1 and CDR2 from the germline V gene are MDHEN and SYDVKM. Deletions cut 5 bases from V and 3 bases from J, with 7 bases between. The CDR3 spells CASSPPSNEKLFF. The CDR3 DNA reads TGTGCCAGCAGTCCCCCTTCTAATGAAAAACTGTTTTTT.

This clone was seen at least ten times. V and J are TRBV7-2 and TRBJ2-7, with 8 positions matching TRBD1. CDR3 size: 15 residues. Germline assignment: CDR1 SGHTA and CDR2 FQGNSA. With 1 base clipped from V and 0 bases from J, the junction kept 2 bases outside the gene matches. CDR3 residues: CASSLGTGISYEQYF. Here the CDR3 DNA reads TGTGCCAGCAGCTTAGGGACAGGGATCTCCTACGAGCAGTACTTC.

This clone was seen ten or more times. J is TRBJ1-4 and V is TRBV4-1, with D possibly matching TRBD1 (5 bases). Trimming pared 1 base from V and 8 bases from J, leaving 8 bases between. Germline V gene data show CDR1 as MGHRA and CDR2 as YSYEKL. The CDR3 length is 13 residues. CDR3 nucleotide sequence: TGCGCCAGCAGCCAAGGCCAGGGCGAAAAACTGTTTTTT. Translation gives CASSQGQGEKLFF.

This clone was seen ten or more times. The rearrangement links TRBV4-1 to TRBJ1-1; 9 bases agree with TRBD1. Per the germline V gene, CDR1 is MGHRA and CDR2 is YSYEKL. V gave up 4 bases and J gave up 5 bases; unmatched junction bases: 11. The CDR3 covers 16 residues. The CDR3: CASSRERTGVGTEAFF. The CDR3 DNA sequence: TGCGCCAGCAGCCGCGAGAGGACAGGGGTAGGGACTGAAGCTTTCTTT.

This clone has only a few counts. This rearrangement joins TRBV9 to TRBJ2-3, with TRBD1 matching over 9 bases. Germline loops: CDR1 SGDLS, CDR2 YYNGEE. The V and J ends lost 1 base and 1 base, in that order; junction bases with no gene match: 7. The CDR3 is 17 amino acids. This CDR3 reads CASSVLGQGLGTDTQYF. CDR3 nucleotides: TGTGCCAGCAGCGTACTCGGACAGGGGTTGGGCACAGATACGCAGTATTTT. The full variable domain, its missing parts supplied by reference TRBV9 and TRBJ2-3, is DSGVTQTPKHLITATGQRVTLRCSPRSGDLSVYWYQQSLDQGLQFLIQYYNGEERAKGNILERFSAQQFPDLHSELNLSSLELGDSALYFCASSVLGQGLGTDTQYFGPGTRLTVL.

There are many counts of this clone. The rearrangement uses TRBV27 and TRBJ2-6, with D perhaps matching TRBD1 (5 bases). The ends were cut back, 3 bases at V and 0 bases at J, with 15 bases in the middle. Germline V lookup: CDR1 MNHEY, CDR2 SMNVEV (reference sequence). This CDR3 contains 18 residues. The CDR3 region is CASSFQKQAISGANVLTF. In nucleotides, the CDR3 is TGTGCCAGCAGTTTTCAGAAACAGGCGATCTCTGGGGCCAACGTCCTGACTTTC.

This clone was observed at least ten times. Being one base from a much bigger clone, this may be a read error. The chain uses TRBV7-3 and TRBJ2-1, with 7 positions matching TRBD2. The germline CDR1 and CDR2 sequences are SGHTA and FQGTGA. This CDR3 has 15 residues. The CDR3 DNA follows: TGTGCCAGCAGCCCGACGGGGGGTGTGTACAATCAGCAGTTCTTC. Amino acid sequence: CASSPTGGVYNQQFF.

This clone was recorded many times. The chain joins TRBV5-4 to TRBJ2-7, with D maybe TRBD1 (6 bases). V was cut by 0 bases and J by 1 base, with 8 bases left in between. The CDR3 totals 14 residues. CDR1 is SGHNT and CDR2 is YYREEE in the germline V gene (reference sequence). The CDR3 loop is CASSLGDRSYEQYF. CDR3 nucleotide sequence: TGTGCCAGCAGCTTGGGTGACAGGTCCTACGAGCAGTACTTC.

In its sample, this clone was seen many times. V gene TRBV5-1 combines with J gene TRBJ2-5; weak D call: TRBD1 (5 bases). Germline V gene sequence: CDR1 SGHRS, CDR2 YFSETQ. This CDR3 has 15 residues. V lost 0 bases, J lost 1 base, and 10 bases lay in between. The CDR3 nucleotides are TGCGCCAGCAGCTTGGATGCGACAGTCCAAGAGACCCAGTACTTC. This gives the protein CASSLDATVQETQYF.

This clone was seen ten or more times. The V and J genes are TRBV19 and TRBJ2-4; 8 nucleotides match TRBD1. Germline trimming cut 4 bases from V and 8 bases from J; bases unmatched to any gene: 13. The CDR3 has 16 residues. Germline CDR1 and CDR2: LNHDA and SQIVND (reference sequence). DNA of the CDR3: TGTGCCAGTAGTACAATTCCCCCGGGACAGGTTTACATTCAGTACTTC. It is translated as CASSTIPPGQVYIQYF.